This TCR beta chain was recorded in a study of T-cell reconstitution after alpha-beta-depleted transplantation in children. Trimming stripped 1 base from V and 2 bases from J, with 10 bases between. CDR1 is MGHRA and CDR2 is YSYEKL in the germline V gene. This CDR3 contains 15 residues. The TCRbeta library incorporated unique molecular identifiers. Using its own MiXCR run on the PCR reads, TCRdb lists one record per CDR3 protein. The profile shows hundreds of thousands of distinct CDR3 sequences, around 12% of them singletons. Material: PBMCs, obtained before TCRalphabeta/CD19-depleted stem cell transplant. The chain joins TRBV4-1 to TRBJ2-3; tentatively, D is TRBD1 or TRBD2 (5 bases each). This clonotype was sampled from a girl aged 2 to 9 with congenital amegakaryocytic thrombocytopenia, due to receive a stem cell transplant. CDR3 in amino acids: CASSQATADTDTQYF. In nucleotides, the CDR3 is TGCGCCAGCAGCCAAGCGACAGCGGACACAGATACGCAGTATTTT.